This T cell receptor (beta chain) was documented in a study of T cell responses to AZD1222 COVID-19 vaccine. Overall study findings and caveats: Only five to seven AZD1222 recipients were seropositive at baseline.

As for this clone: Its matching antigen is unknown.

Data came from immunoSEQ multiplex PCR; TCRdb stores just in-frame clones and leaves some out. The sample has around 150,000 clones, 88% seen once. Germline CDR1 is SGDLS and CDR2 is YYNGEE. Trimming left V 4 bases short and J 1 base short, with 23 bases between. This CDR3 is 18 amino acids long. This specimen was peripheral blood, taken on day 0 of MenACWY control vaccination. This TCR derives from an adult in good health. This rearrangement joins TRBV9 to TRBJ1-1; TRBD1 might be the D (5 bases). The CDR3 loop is CASSPMCLGGEENTEAFF. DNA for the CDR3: TGTGCCAGCAGCCCTATGTGTCTCGGGGGGGAGGAGAACACTGAAGCTTTCTTT.